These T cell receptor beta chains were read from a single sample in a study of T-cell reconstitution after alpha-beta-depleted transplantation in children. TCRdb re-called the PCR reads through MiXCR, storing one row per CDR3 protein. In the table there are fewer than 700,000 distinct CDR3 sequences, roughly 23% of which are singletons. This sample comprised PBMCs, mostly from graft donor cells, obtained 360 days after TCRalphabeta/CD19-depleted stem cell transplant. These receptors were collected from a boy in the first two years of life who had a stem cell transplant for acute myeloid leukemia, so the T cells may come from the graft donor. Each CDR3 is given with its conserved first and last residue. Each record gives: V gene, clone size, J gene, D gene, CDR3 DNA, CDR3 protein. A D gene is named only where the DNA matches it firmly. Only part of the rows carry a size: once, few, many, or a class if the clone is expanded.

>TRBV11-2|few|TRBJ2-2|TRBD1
TGTGCCAGCAGCTTAGATCGCCAGGGGGCAAACACCGGGGAGCTGTTTTTT
CASSLDRQGANTGELFF
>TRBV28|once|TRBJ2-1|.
TGTGCCAGCAGTTCCGTGCACAATGAGCAGTTCTTC
CASSSVHNEQFF
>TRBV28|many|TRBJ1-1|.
TGTGCCAGCAGTTTACTGCGCGGCAGACCCAGGGGTGACACTGAAGCTTTCTTT
CASSLLRGRPRGDTEAFF
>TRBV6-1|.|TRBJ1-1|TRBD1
TGTGCCAGCAGCCACAGGGACAGGGGGCTCACTGAAGCTTTCTTT
CASSHRDRGLTEAFF
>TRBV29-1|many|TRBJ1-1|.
TGCAGCGTTGGACAGTCATTTGAAGCTTTCTTT
CSVGQSFEAFF
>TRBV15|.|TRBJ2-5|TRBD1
TGTGCCACCAGCAGAGATTTGGACAGGGTAGAGACCCAGTACTTC
CATSRDLDRVETQYF
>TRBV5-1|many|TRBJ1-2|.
TGCGCCAGCAGCTTGTACAGGGTCGACTATGGCTACACCTTC
CASSLYRVDYGYTF
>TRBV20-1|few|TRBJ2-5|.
TGCAGTGCTAGAGATCGTAGACTGGGGGATTTGGAGACCCAGTACTTC
CSARDRRLGDLETQYF
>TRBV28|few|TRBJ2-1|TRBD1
TGTGCCAGCAGTTTAGGGACAGAGTCTGAGCAGTTCTTC
CASSLGTESEQFF
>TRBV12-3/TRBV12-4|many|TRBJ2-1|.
TGTGCCAGCAGCCCCCCTTACAATGAGCAGTTCTTC
CASSPPYNEQFF
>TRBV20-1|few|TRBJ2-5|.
TGCAGTGCTAGACAGGGAGCCTTCCAAGAGACCCAGTACTTC
CSARQGAFQETQYF
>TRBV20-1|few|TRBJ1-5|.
TGCAGTGCTAGAGGACGACAGGTAAATCAGCCCCAGCATTTT
CSARGRQVNQPQHF
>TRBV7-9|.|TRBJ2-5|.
TGTGCCAGCCCCATCGGGTACTTC
CASPIGYF
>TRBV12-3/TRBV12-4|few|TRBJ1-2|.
TGTGCCAGCAGCTTTAGGGGATTAAGGGACTATGGCTACACCTTC
CASSFRGLRDYGYTF
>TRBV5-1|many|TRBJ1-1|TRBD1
TGCGCCAGCACCCCGGACAGGGGCACTGAAGCTTTCTTT
CASTPDRGTEAFF
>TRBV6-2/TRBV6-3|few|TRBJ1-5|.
TGTGCCAGCAGTTACTCGAAGGCCAGGACACTTAATCAGCCCCAGCATTTT
CASSYSKARTLNQPQHF
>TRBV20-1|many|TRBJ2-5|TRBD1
TGCAGTGCTACGATTGTCCGAGGACAGGTTCAAGAGACCCAGTACTTC
CSATIVRGQVQETQYF
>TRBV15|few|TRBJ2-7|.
TGTGCCACCAGCAGTAACGGCGACCCCAACGAGCAGTACTTC
CATSSNGDPNEQYF
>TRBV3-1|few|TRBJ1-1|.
TGTGCCAGCAGCCAAGATAGGAGGGGCACTGAAGCTTTCTTT
CASSQDRRGTEAFF
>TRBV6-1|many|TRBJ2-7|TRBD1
TGTGCCAGCAGTCCTAACCCCAGGCACAGGGGGTACTTC
CASSPNPRHRGYF
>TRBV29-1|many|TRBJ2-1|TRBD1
TGCAGCGTTGAACCAGTCGGGACAGGGTTCAATGAGCAGTTCTTC
CSVEPVGTGFNEQFF
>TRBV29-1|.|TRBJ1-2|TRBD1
TGCAGCGTTGCCCGGGACAGGGCGGGGTATGGCTACACCTTC
CSVARDRAGYGYTF
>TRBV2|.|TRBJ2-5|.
TGTGCCAGCAGTGAGAGGGGCATAAGAGAGACCCAGTACTTC
CASSERGIRETQYF
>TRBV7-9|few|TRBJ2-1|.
TGTGCCAGCAGCACCGGGCCGAACAATGAGCAGTTCTTC
CASSTGPNNEQFF
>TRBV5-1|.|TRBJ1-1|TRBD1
TGCGCCAGCAGCTTTCGACAGGGGGATGAAGCTTTCTTT
CASSFRQGDEAFF
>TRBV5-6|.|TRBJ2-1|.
TGTGCCAGCAGCTCAAGCATACCGTACTACAATGAGCAGTTCTTC
CASSSSIPYYNEQFF
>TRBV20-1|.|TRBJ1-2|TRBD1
TGCAGTGCTAGATCCCTTCGACAGGGTAATGGCTACACCTTC
CSARSLRQGNGYTF
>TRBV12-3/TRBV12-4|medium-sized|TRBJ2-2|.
TGTGCCAGCAGTTTACCTCCACGAGGGGCCGGGGAGCTGTTTTTT
CASSLPPRGAGELFF
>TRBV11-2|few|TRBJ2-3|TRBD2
TGTGCCAGCAGTTACCAAGGGACTAGCCTCACAGATACGCAGTATTTT
CASSYQGTSLTDTQYF
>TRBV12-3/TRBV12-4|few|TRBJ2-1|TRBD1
TGTGCCAGCAGACACGGACAGGGACCTTCCTACAATGAGCAGTTCTTC
CASRHGQGPSYNEQFF
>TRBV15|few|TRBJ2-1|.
TGTGCCACCAGCAGAGTTATTAAGGGGATGGAGCAGTTCTTC
CATSRVIKGMEQFF